This TCR beta chain was profiled in a study of T-cell reconstitution after alpha-beta-depleted transplantation in children. This clonotype was detected many times. TCRbeta library preparation incorporated unique molecular identifiers. TCRdb reprocessed the PCR reads via MiXCR and lists one record per CDR3 protein. Of some 200,000 distinct CDR3 sequences in the sample, approximately 6.8% are singletons; the top ten hold around 2.7%. Trimming removed 2 bases from V and 7 bases from J; junction bases left unmatched: 4. This CDR3 is 14 amino acids long. The receptor comes from a human donor who donated a stem cell graft to a child with Wiskott-Aldrich syndrome. J is TRBJ1-4 and V is TRBV12-3 or TRBV12-4, with 7 bases matching TRBD1. The sequenced sample was PBMCs from the stem cell graft donor, obtained from the stem cell graft. The CDR3 nucleotides read TGTGCCAGCAGTTTACAACAGGGGAGTGAAAAACTGTTTTTT. Translating it yields CASSLQQGSEKLFF.